Listed below are T cell receptor beta chains from one sample, sequenced in a study of control samples from healthy donors and cancer patients. Generated by immunoSEQ multiplex PCR, the TCRdb table keeps only in-frame clones and is missing some. The table lists around 250,000 clones, roughly 80% of them singletons. The sample taken for sequencing was PBMCs. The source is a woman aged 55-75 years with lung cancer. Each CDR3 is given with its conserved first and last residue. D genes are given only for firm matches. Clone size appears in some rows only: once, few, many, or a class for an expanded clone.

NA	TRBV2	TRBJ2-7	NA	TGTGCCAGCTTGGGGACCTACGGCTACGAGCAGTACTTC	CASLGTYGYEQYF
TRBD1	TRBV27	TRBJ2-5	NA	TGTGCCAGCAGTACCAGGACAGGGAGTGAGACCCAGTACTTC	CASSTRTGSETQYF
NA	TRBV7-2	TRBJ2-1	NA	TGTGCCAGCAGCCCCGGGGGCCCAAGCTCCTACAATGAGCAGTTCTTC	CASSPGGPSSYNEQFF
NA	TRBV28	TRBJ1-2	NA	TGTGCCAGCACCGTGGGCTATGGCTACACCTTC	CASTVGYGYTF
TRBD2	TRBV5-1	TRBJ2-5	NA	TGCGCCAGCAGCCGTAGCGGGGACACCCTGCAGACCCAGTACTTC	CASSRSGDTLQTQYF
NA	TRBV2	TRBJ2-2	NA	TGTGCCAGCAGTGATAGGGGAGGGGGGAACACCGGGGAGCTGTTTTTT	CASSDRGGGNTGELFF
NA	TRBV7-9	TRBJ2-3	NA	TGTGCCAGCAGCCCGTTGGGGACCACCAGCACAGATACGCAGTATTTT	CASSPLGTTSTDTQYF
TRBD1	TRBV5-1	TRBJ1-2	NA	TGCGCCAGCAGCTTATCGGGACAGGGGGGAAACTATGGCTACACCTTC	CASSLSGQGGNYGYTF
NA	TRBV6-6	TRBJ1-4	NA	TGTGCCAGCAGTACACAAGGGATGGGGAATGAAAAACTGTTTTTT	CASSTQGMGNEKLFF
TRBD2	TRBV5-1	TRBJ2-2	NA	TGCGCCAGCAGTTCTCTCGGGGGGGCCTACACCGGGGAGCTGTTTTTT	CASSSLGGAYTGELFF
TRBD1	TRBV28	TRBJ1-2	NA	TGTGCCAGCAGTTTAGGTGGACAGGGAGACGGTGGCTACACCTTC	CASSLGGQGDGGYTF
TRBD2	TRBV4-1	TRBJ2-4	few	TGCGCCAGCAGTCCCCTGGGAGGGGCCAAAAACATTCAGTACTTC	CASSPLGGAKNIQYF
NA	TRBV6-5	TRBJ2-1	NA	TGTGCCAGCAGCCGTTCCGGGTACAATGAGCAGTTCTTC	CASSRSGYNEQFF
NA	TRBV5-8	TRBJ2-3	NA	TGTGCCAGCAGCTCTTACATGAGCACAGATACGCAGTATTTT	CASSSYMSTDTQYF
NA	TRBV30	TRBJ2-2	NA	TGTGCCCATTACATGAGGACCGGGGAGCTGTTTTTT	CAHYMRTGELFF
NA	TRBV6-1	TRBJ2-2	NA	TGTGCCAGCAGTGAAGGGGGCCAGGGGACCGGGGAGCTGTTTTTT	CASSEGGQGTGELFF